Listed below are T cell receptor beta chains from one sample, sequenced in a study of CD8+CD57+ T cells in acquired aplastic anemia. Via MiXCR, TCRdb re-called the reads, giving one row per CDR3 protein. This table holds just over 450,000 distinct CDR3 sequences, less than 35% found once. Sequencing was performed on sorted CD4+, CD8+, or CD8+CD57+ T cells (not recorded which) from PBMCs. The source of these receptors is a human donor with aplastic anemia. Each CDR3 is given with its conserved first and last residue. Each record gives: J gene, V gene, clone size, D gene, CDR3 protein, CDR3 DNA. A D gene is named only where the DNA matches it firmly. Clone size is given for some rows only: seen once, a few or many times, or a class if the clone is expanded.

>TRBJ1-4|TRBV14|NA|NA
CASSQVRGELEKLFF
TGTGCCAGCAGCCAAGTACGGGGGGAACTCGAAAAACTGTTTTTT
>TRBJ1-4|TRBV12-3/TRBV12-4|NA|TRBD1
CASRETGGNNEKLFF
TGTGCCAGCAGGGAGACAGGGGGAAATAATGAAAAACTGTTTTTT
>TRBJ2-3|TRBV6-1|once|NA
CASSETDGSTDTQYF
TGTGCCAGCAGTGAGACGGATGGGAGCACAGATACGCAGTATTTT
>TRBJ1-2|TRBV2|NA|TRBD1
CASSLNTGGGYGYTF
TGTGCCAGCAGTTTAAACACAGGGGGCGGCTATGGCTACACCTTC
>TRBJ1-6|TRBV5-1|many|TRBD1
CASSLGQGESPLHF
TGCGCCAGCAGCTTGGGACAGGGCGAATCACCCCTCCACTTT
>TRBJ1-2|TRBV29-1|few|TRBD1
CSVGQGATGYTF
TGCAGCGTTGGGCAGGGGGCGACCGGCTACACCTTC
>TRBJ1-2|TRBV19|NA|TRBD1
CASSPPGLPRTGNPHGYTF
TGTGCCAGTAGCCCGCCGGGCCTACCCCGGACAGGGAACCCCCATGGCTACACCTTC
>TRBJ2-7|TRBV20-1|once|TRBD1
CSATGQGKQYF
TGCAGTGCCACGGGACAGGGGAAGCAGTACTTC
>TRBJ2-5|TRBV20-1|NA|NA
CSAREGGLQLLETQYF
TGCAGTGCTAGAGAAGGGGGACTACAGTTACTAGAGACCCAGTACTTC
>TRBJ2-1|TRBV12-3/TRBV12-4|NA|TRBD1
CASSLFGQGNRNEQFF
TGTGCCAGCAGTTTATTCGGACAGGGGAATCGGAATGAGCAGTTCTTC
>TRBJ1-5|TRBV30|few|TRBD1
CAWSAQGNQPQHF
TGTGCCTGGAGCGCACAGGGGAATCAGCCCCAGCATTTT
>TRBJ2-7|TRBV19|many|NA
CASTTRGDHEQYF
TGTGCCAGTACCACTAGGGGGGACCACGAGCAGTACTTC
>TRBJ2-7|TRBV5-6|many|NA
CASRMTGAYEQYF
TGTGCCAGCAGGATGACGGGGGCCTACGAGCAGTACTTC
>TRBJ2-7|TRBV2|few|TRBD2
CASSPSTSGNPEQYF
TGTGCCAGCAGTCCGAGTACTAGCGGGAACCCCGAGCAGTACTTC
>TRBJ2-6|TRBV7-3|NA|TRBD2
CASTITGGAGANVLTF
TGTGCCAGCACTATTACCGGGGGGGCGGGGGCCAACGTCCTGACTTTC
>TRBJ1-3|TRBV11-1|many|TRBD1
CASSLGPGGLGNTIYF
TGTGCCAGCAGCTTAGGACCAGGGGGATTGGGAAACACCATATATTTT
>TRBJ2-7|TRBV6-5|many|NA
CASSNPDMLHEQYF
TGTGCCAGCAGCAACCCCGACATGCTCCACGAGCAGTACTTC
>TRBJ2-2|TRBV25-1|many|TRBD2
CASSESLAGVKTGELFF
TGTGCCAGCAGTGAGTCGCTAGCGGGAGTAAAAACCGGGGAGCTGTTTTTT
>TRBJ1-3|TRBV5-1|NA|NA
CASPPGVPRNTTYF
TGCGCCAGCCCACCGGGGGTGCCAAGAAACACCACATATTTT
>TRBJ1-1|TRBV2|many|NA
CASSGPGRTEAFF
TGTGCCAGCAGCGGACCCGGGCGGACTGAAGCTTTCTTT
>TRBJ2-1|TRBV7-6|NA|TRBD2
CASSFSGGGGYEQFF
TGTGCCAGCAGCTTTTCCGGGGGGGGAGGATATGAGCAGTTCTTC
>TRBJ2-3|TRBV6-1|NA|TRBD1
CASTRTGALFDTDTRYF
TGTGCCAGCACCAGGACAGGGGCCCTCTTTGACACAGATACGCGGTATTTT
>TRBJ2-1|TRBV19|NA|NA
CASSIGSLTGNEQFF
TGTGCCAGTAGTATAGGAAGTCTCACAGGTAATGAGCAGTTCTTC
>TRBJ1-1|TRBV25-1|NA|NA
CASSAWTRFTNTEAFF
TGTGCCAGCAGTGCCTGGACTCGCTTCACGAACACTGAAGCTTTCTTT
>TRBJ1-2|TRBV2|once|NA
CASSEEGIYGYTF
TGTGCCAGCAGTGAAGAGGGGATCTATGGCTACACCTTC
>TRBJ1-1|TRBV10-3|many|TRBD1
CAITGTAHTEAFF
TGTGCCATCACCGGGACAGCCCACACTGAAGCTTTCTTT
>TRBJ1-6|TRBV9|NA|NA
CASSPVGTPYNSPLHF
TGTGCCAGCAGCCCAGTGGGGACCCCATATAATTCACCCCTCCACTTT
>TRBJ1-1|TRBV2|few|NA
CASSGFGIMNTEAFF
TGTGCCAGCAGTGGGTTTGGGATCATGAACACTGAAGCTTTCTTT
>TRBJ2-1|TRBV9|few|TRBD1
CASSAYPGQGDNEQFF
TGTGCCAGCAGCGCCTATCCGGGACAGGGGGACAATGAGCAGTTCTTC
>TRBJ1-2|TRBV6-5|many|NA
CASSYSQKANGYTF
TGTGCCAGCAGTTACTCGCAGAAAGCGAATGGCTACACCTTC
>TRBJ1-4|TRBV5-5|NA|TRBD1
CASSLLGQGGEKLFF
TGTGCCAGCAGCTTGCTTGGACAGGGGGGTGAAAAACTGTTTTTT
>TRBJ1-6|TRBV12-3/TRBV12-4|many|NA
CASSRQRSNSPLHF
TGTGCCAGCAGTCGACAGCGTTCCAATTCACCCCTCCACTTT
>TRBJ1-2|TRBV14|many|NA
CASSQLNTGQGYGYTF
TGTGCCAGCAGCCAATTGAATACAGGGCAGGGCTATGGCTACACCTTC
>TRBJ1-2|TRBV15|many|NA
CATSRGPDGYTF
TGTGCCACCAGCAGAGGCCCCGATGGCTACACCTTC
>TRBJ2-5|TRBV29-1|NA|NA
CSVARIGGRETQYF
TGCAGCGTTGCCAGAATTGGGGGGCGGGAGACCCAGTACTTC
>TRBJ2-1|TRBV25-1|few|TRBD2
CASRIGTSGNEQFF
TGTGCCAGCAGAATCGGGACTAGCGGCAATGAGCAGTTCTTC
>TRBJ1-2|TRBV30|NA|NA
CAWSVIRQGSSWGYGYTF
TGTGCCTGGAGTGTAATCCGGCAGGGATCGAGTTGGGGGTATGGCTACACCTTC
>TRBJ1-1|TRBV29-1|NA|NA
CSVVPKGNTEAFF
TGCAGCGTCGTGCCTAAGGGGAACACTGAAGCTTTCTTT
>TRBJ2-7|TRBV19|NA|TRBD1
CASRNYRGSSYEQYF
TGTGCCAGCAGGAATTACAGGGGGAGCTCCTACGAGCAGTACTTC
>TRBJ1-2|TRBV7-2|many|NA
CAVSSLGQHFYGYTF
TGTGCCGTGTCCTCACTCGGACAACACTTCTATGGCTACACCTTC
>TRBJ1-6|TRBV5-1|many|TRBD1
CASSLAGGSYNSPLHF
TGCGCCAGCAGCTTGGCAGGGGGATCCTATAATTCACCCCTCCACTTT
>TRBJ1-2|TRBV2|few|NA
CASRGEAYGYTF
TGTGCCAGCAGAGGGGAGGCCTATGGCTACACCTTC
>TRBJ2-7|TRBV19|many|TRBD2
CASSRGGRYEQYF
TGTGCCAGTAGTCGGGGGGGCCGCTACGAGCAGTACTTC
>TRBJ1-5|TRBV10-3|NA|NA
CAISGGTTQHF
TGTGCCATCAGTGGCGGGACTACCCAGCATTTT
>TRBJ2-7|TRBV9|NA|NA
CASSVLGGGGEQYF
TGTGCCAGCAGCGTTCTAGGTGGGGGCGGGGAGCAGTACTTC
>TRBJ1-4|TRBV2|many|NA
CASSAPSEKLFF
TGTGCCAGCAGCGCACCTAGTGAAAAACTGTTTTTT
>TRBJ2-1|TRBV20-1|NA|NA
CSARGAGASYNEQFF
TGCAGTGCTAGAGGGGCCGGCGCCTCCTACAATGAGCAGTTCTTC